Below are 10 T cell receptor beta chains sequenced from a single sample in a study of low-dose radiotherapy and immunotherapy resistance in tumors. Primers used for first-strand cDNA, a TRAV- and TRBV-specific set, covered both alpha and beta chains. The authors ran around 18 PCR cycles to amplify TCRs with a constant-region primer and V-primer adapter. In TCRdb, the reads were re-called with MiXCR into one record per CDR3 protein. The sample records roughly 19,000 distinct CDR3 sequences, roughly 70% being singletons. These receptors all stem from a human donor with advanced metastatic prostate, ovarian, gallbladder or colorectal cancer (not recorded which). This table probably holds off-target reads from a library built for another chain.

This chain links TRBV4-3 with TRBJ2-6; D not resolved. CDR1 and CDR2 (germline): LGHNA, YSLEER. The V and J ends lost 4 bases and 0 bases respectively, with 7 bases between them. This CDR3 is 15 amino acids long. The CDR3 DNA reads TGCGCCAGCAGCCCACGACCCTCTGGGGCCAACGTCCTGACTTTC. This codes for CASSPRPSGANVLTF.

The CDR3, as DNA: TGTGCCAGCAGAGGACAAGGGGGTCTCTACGAGCAGTACTTC. Amino acids: CASRGQGGLYEQYF. The chain is built from TRBV28 and TRBJ2-7, with D possibly matching TRBD1 (6 bases). Germline lookup yields CDR1 MDHEN and CDR2 SYDVKM. V lost 6 bases and J lost 3, with 15 bases in between. CDR3 length: 14 residues.

This clonotype was observed a handful of times. The chain recombines TRBV20-1 with TRBJ1-1; D is perhaps TRBD1 (5 bases). The CDR3 is 13 amino acids. Germline-derived CDR1 and CDR2 are DFQATT and SNEGSKA (reference sequence). V lost 4 bases to trimming and J lost 1 base, with 10 bases between them. The CDR3: CSATPQGNTEAFF. The DNA of the CDR3 is TGCAGTGCTACCCCGCAGGGGAACACTGAAGCTTTCTTT.

Only a few counts were recorded for this clonotype. The CDR3: CASRGGHTEAFF. CDR3 coding DNA: TGTGCCAGCAGGGGGGGGCACACTGAAGCTTTCTTT. This chain connects TRBV6-1 to TRBJ1-1; D may be TRBD1 (6 bases). V was cut by 6 bases and J by 3 bases, with 8 bases left in between. This CDR3 is 12 amino acids long. Germline V lookup: CDR1 MNHNS, CDR2 SASEGT.

The chain has TRBV11-2 and TRBJ2-3; TRBD2 agrees at 8 bases. The CDR3 runs 17 residues. V shed 0 bases and J 1 base; nucleotides not matched to a gene: 6. Germline-derived CDR1 and CDR2 are SGHAT and FQNNGV. The CDR3 nucleotides are TGTGCCAGCAGCTTAGAACCTAGCGGGCATCGCACAGATACGCAGTATTTT. As protein: CASSLEPSGHRTDTQYF.

Comment on this clonotype: Sequence at one end of the junction differs from germline and may be a read error. The CDR3 DNA is TGTGCCAGCAGCTTGGTCCCGAGCTCTGGGGCCAACGTCCTGACTTTC. It yields the protein CASSLVPSSGANVLTF. This sequence joins TRBV5-3 and TRBJ2-6, with D unclear. TRBV5-3 has ORF status, its function being uncertain. CDR3 length: 16 amino acids.

The chain joins TRBV19 to TRBJ2-3, with no clear D. The CDR3 has 12 residues. Germline V CDR1 and CDR2: LNHDA, SQIVND (reference sequence). Between the trimmed V and J ends, which lost 5 bases and 5 bases, there was a span of 8 bases. The CDR3 reads CASSSPGDTQYF. The DNA of the CDR3 is TGTGCCAGTAGTTCCCCCGGAGATACGCAGTATTTT.

This clonotype showed up just once. The chain couples TRBV5-6 to TRBJ2-5; TRBD2 matches 9 bases. There are 18 residues in the CDR3. Trimming at V came to 6 bases and at J to 2 bases, leaving 17 bases not matched to a gene. The V gene's germline CDR1 is SGHDT and CDR2 YYEEEE. The CDR3 loop reads CASKPFWLAGTNQETQYF. DNA of the CDR3: TGTGCCAGCAAGCCGTTTTGGCTAGCGGGGACCAATCAAGAGACCCAGTACTTC.

V is TRBV12-3 or TRBV12-4 and J is TRBJ1-2; 8 positions agree with TRBD1. With 6 bases clipped from V and 2 bases from J, the junction kept 5 bases outside the gene matches. The CDR3 runs 14 residues. The CDR3 DNA sequence: TGTGCCAGCAGGCCGACAGGGGCCAACTATGGCTACACCTTC. Translation: CASRPTGANYGYTF.

The V gene is TRBV12-3 or TRBV12-4, the J gene TRBJ2-4, with D perhaps being TRBD1 or TRBD2 (5 bases each). CDR3 size: 20 residues. V dropped 5 bases and J dropped 0 bases, with 26 bases sitting between them. CDR3 in DNA: TGTGCCAGCAGTCCAGACGGGACGGGACCCAGGCGCCTAGCCAAAAACATTCAGTACTTC. This encodes CASSPDGTGPRRLAKNIQYF.